Described below is a single TCR beta chain sequence and its context. The data belong to a study of blood T cell repertoires in COVID-19. Authors' processing steps: Amplified reference gene primers provided the basis for estimating nucleated cell counts. Sequencing used immunoSEQ multiplex PCR; TCRdb keeps in-frame clones, though not all of them. For V, J and clone size, that table is used; D and trimming come from the DNA. The sample includes approximately 85,000 clones, about nine tenths of them seen just once. V gave up 1 base and J gave up 0 bases, with 7 bases separating them. Germline assignment: CDR1 GTSNPN and CDR2 SVGIG (reference sequence). The CDR3 runs to 14 residues.

This receptor was identified in a man aged 45 to 65 with active or convalescent COVID-19. The sequenced material came from peripheral blood. The chain uses TRBV30 and TRBJ1-3; no firm D call. The CDR3 loop is CAWSAVYSGNTIYF. DNA of the CDR3: TGTGCCTGGAGTGCGGTGTACTCTGGAAACACCATATATTTT.